This T cell receptor (beta chain) derives from a study of blood T cell repertoires in COVID-19. Here immunoSEQ multiplex PCR was the method, and the copy in TCRdb shows in-frame clones only, minus some. The data show under 150,000 clones, about 88% seen once. Looked up from germline, CDR1 is SGHDN and CDR2 is FVKESK. The germline V and J ends were trimmed by 5 bases and 7 bases, with 14 bases remaining between them. This CDR3 has 14 residues. This clone was found once. The gene calls are TRBV14 and TRBJ1-4; D uncertain. This clonotype originated in a woman in her seventies who had recovered from COVID-19. Material for sequencing was peripheral blood. The CDR3 nucleotides read TGTGCCAGCAGCACCGGGGTCCTCAGTGAAAAACTGTTTTTT. Encoded protein: CASSTGVLSEKLFF.